This section outlines one T cell receptor (beta chain) sequence together with its context. This record comes from a study of T-cell reconstitution after alpha-beta-depleted transplantation in children. Researchers prepared the TCRbeta library using unique molecular identifiers, the study reports. In TCRdb, the PCR reads were re-called with MiXCR into one record per CDR3 protein. The data show some 400,000 distinct CDR3 sequences, around 21% seen once. The V gene's germline CDR1 is SQVTM and CDR2 ANQGSEA. The CDR3 is made up of 16 amino acids. V dropped 0 bases and J dropped 1; count of bases not matched to a gene: 7.

The source of this sequence is a human donor who donated a stem cell graft to a child with acute myeloid leukemia. The specimen was PBMCs from the stem cell graft donor, collected from the stem cell graft. This chain connects TRBV29-1 to TRBJ2-7; TRBD1 aligns across 9 bases. This CDR3 reads CSVEEGDREGSYEQYF. The CDR3 DNA reads as TGCAGCGTTGAAGAGGGGGACAGGGAAGGATCCTACGAGCAGTACTTC.